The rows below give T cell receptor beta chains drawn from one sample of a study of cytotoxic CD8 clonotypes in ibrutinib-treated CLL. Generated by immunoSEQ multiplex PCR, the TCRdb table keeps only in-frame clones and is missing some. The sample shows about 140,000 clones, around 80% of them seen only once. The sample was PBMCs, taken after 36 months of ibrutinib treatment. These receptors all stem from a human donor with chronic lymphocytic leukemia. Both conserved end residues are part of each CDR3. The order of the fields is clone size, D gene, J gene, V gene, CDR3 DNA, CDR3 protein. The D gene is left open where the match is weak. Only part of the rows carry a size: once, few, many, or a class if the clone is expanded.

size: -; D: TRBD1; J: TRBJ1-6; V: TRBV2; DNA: TGTGCCAGCACCCGGACAGGGGGCGATTCACCCCTCCACTTT; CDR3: CASTRTGGDSPLHF
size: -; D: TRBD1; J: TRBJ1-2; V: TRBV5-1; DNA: TGCGCCAGCAGCATAGACAGGGAGTATGGCTACACCTTC; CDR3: CASSIDREYGYTF
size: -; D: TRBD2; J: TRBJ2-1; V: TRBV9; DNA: TGTGCCAGCAGCGTAGTTGATAGCGGGCCGCAGTTCTTC; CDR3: CASSVVDSGPQFF
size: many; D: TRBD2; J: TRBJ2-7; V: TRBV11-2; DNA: TGTGCCAGCAGTCCAGCGGGGGGCTACGAGCAGTACTTC; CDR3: CASSPAGGYEQYF
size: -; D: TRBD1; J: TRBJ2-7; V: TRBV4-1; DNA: TGCGCCAGCAGCTCAGGACAGGGGACCTACGAGCAGTACTTC; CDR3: CASSSGQGTYEQYF
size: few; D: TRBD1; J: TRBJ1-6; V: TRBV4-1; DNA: TGCGCCAGCAGCCAAAGTCCCGGGACAGGGCTAGACCTCCACTTT; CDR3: CASSQSPGTGLDLHF
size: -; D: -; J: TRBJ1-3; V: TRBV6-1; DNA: TGTGCCAGCAGTGAAGTTGGGACAACCTCTGGAAACACCATATATTTT; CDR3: CASSEVGTTSGNTIYF
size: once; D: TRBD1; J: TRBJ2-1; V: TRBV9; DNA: TGTGCCAGCAGCGTAGAGGGGGCCTCCCTATGGTATGAGCAGTTCTTC; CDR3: CASSVEGASLWYEQFF
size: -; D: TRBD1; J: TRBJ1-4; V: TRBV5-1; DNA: TGCGCCAGCCGGACAGGGTCCGCTGAAAAACTGTTTTTT; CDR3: CASRTGSAEKLFF
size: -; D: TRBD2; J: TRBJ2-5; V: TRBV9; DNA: TGTGCCAGCAGCGTAGAATTTGGGACTAGCGGGAGAGTAAGTCAAGAGACCCAGTACTTC; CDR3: CASSVEFGTSGRVSQETQYF
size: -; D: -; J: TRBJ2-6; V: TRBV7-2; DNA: TGTGCCAGCAGCTTAGTTTCAGGGGCTGGGGCCAACGTCCTGACTTTC; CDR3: CASSLVSGAGANVLTF
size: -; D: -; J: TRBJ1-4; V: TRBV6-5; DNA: TGTGCCAGCAGTTACGGTTTGGACACTCCCGAAAAACTGTTTTTT; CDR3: CASSYGLDTPEKLFF
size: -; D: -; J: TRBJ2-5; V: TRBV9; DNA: TGTGCCAGCAGCGTAGAGGAGACCCAGTACTTC; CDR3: CASSVEETQYF
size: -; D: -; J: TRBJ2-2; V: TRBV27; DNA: TGTGCCAGCAGTTTTCTCGGCAGTCCGGCCACCGGGGAGCTGTTTTTT; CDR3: CASSFLGSPATGELFF
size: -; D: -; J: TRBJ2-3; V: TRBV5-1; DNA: TGCGCCAGCAGCTTGTCGGGGACAATTGGGGATACGCAGTATTTT; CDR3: CASSLSGTIGDTQYF
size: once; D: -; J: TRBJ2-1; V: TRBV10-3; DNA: TGTGCCATCAGTGAAAGGGGACCCGGTTCCCCGCTTGAGCAGTTCTTC; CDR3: CAISERGPGSPLEQFF
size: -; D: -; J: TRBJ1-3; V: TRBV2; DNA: TGTGCCAGCAGCGCCTCAATGAACTCTGGAAACACCATATATTTT; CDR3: CASSASMNSGNTIYF
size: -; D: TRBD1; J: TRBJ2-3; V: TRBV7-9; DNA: TGTGCCAGCAGCCCACAGGGGGATACGCAGTATTTT; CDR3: CASSPQGDTQYF
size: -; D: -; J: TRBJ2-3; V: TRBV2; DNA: TGCGCAGGGAGACAGGCCCCCCACACAGATACGCAGTATTTT; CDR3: CAGRQAPHTDTQYF